These 23 T cell receptor beta chains were sequenced from one sample in a study of T cells in Graves' hyperthyroidism and ophthalmopathy (dated by TCRdb to about 2019). The library was made by multiplex PCR. TCRdb names Illumina HiSeq 2000 as the instrument used. TCR beta CDR3 regions were amplified from RNA transcripts. A first-round RT-PCR of the TCR CDR3 used the HTBI primer set with the Qiagen OneStep RT-PCR kit. TCRdb trimmed public reads at Q25 via fastp, called clones via MiXCR and kept in-frame beta chains. Rows are combined by CDR3 protein, so each entry shows the most common genes and DNA. The sample table shows approximately 610,000 distinct CDR3 sequences, and 14% to 15% are seen once. Roughly 4.5% of the sample is in the top ten clones. Sequencing was performed on blood. Receptors originate from a woman between 35 and 50 years old with Graves' ophthalmopathy.

In its sample, this clonotype was seen many times. The chain links TRBV28 to TRBJ2-5; D possibly corresponds to TRBD1 (5 bases). Trimming cost V 4 bases and J 8 bases, with 20 bases left between them. CDR3 size: 15 residues. The germline gives CDR1 MDHEN, CDR2 SYDVKM. CDR3 in amino acids: CASSSTARDFRTQYF. CDR3 coding DNA: TGTGCCAGCAGTTCTACGGCCAGGGATTTCCGAACCCAGTACTTC.

This clonotype was detected ten times or more. The chain is built from TRBV12-3 or TRBV12-4 and TRBJ2-7; TRBD2 matches 9 bases. The CDR3 length is 16 residues. With V trimmed by 5 bases and J by 4 bases, 12 bases remained unmatched. CDR3 nucleotide sequence: TGTGCCAGCAGTCCCACTTTAGCGGGAGAAGGGTACGAGCAGTACTTC. It is translated as CASSPTLAGEGYEQYF.

This clonotype was observed a handful of times. The V and J genes are TRBV6-5 and TRBJ2-3, with D unresolved. Germline assignment: CDR1 MNHEY and CDR2 SVGAGI. This CDR3 is built from 16 residues. The V gene lost 0 bases and the J gene lost 2 bases, with 12 bases spanning the gap. CDR3 amino acids: CASSYSLTHHTDTQYF. The DNA of the CDR3 is TGTGCCAGCAGTTACTCTCTAACGCACCACACAGATACGCAGTATTTT.

The chain combines TRBV3-1 with TRBJ1-1; D not resolved. This CDR3 comprises 14 residues. CDR1 and CDR2 (germline): LGHDT, YNNKEL (reference sequence). Trimming removed 1 base at V and 5 bases at J, with 11 bases between. The CDR3 loop is CASSQAGGMTEAFF. In DNA form, the CDR3 reads TGTGCCAGCAGCCAAGCAGGAGGGATGACTGAAGCTTTCTTT.

Many counts were recorded for this clonotype. The genes are TRBV6-1 and TRBJ2-7, with 7 bases lining up with TRBD1. J was trimmed by 0 bases and V by 4 bases; bases with no gene match: 6. This CDR3 is built from 15 residues. Per germline, CDR1 MNHNS and CDR2 SASEGT. The CDR3 bases are TGTGCCAGCAGTGCGAGGGACAGTTCCTCCTACGAGCAGTACTTC. This codes for CASSARDSSSYEQYF.

This clonotype was counted ten times or more. V is TRBV28 and J is TRBJ2-5; D may be TRBD2 (5 bases). This CDR3 contains 15 residues. Germline assignment: CDR1 MDHEN and CDR2 SYDVKM. Trimming stripped 4 bases from V and 4 bases from J, with 16 bases between. CDR3 DNA: TGTGCCAGCAGTTCCCAAGTTCGGGGTATAGAGACCCAGTACTTC. Translated, it gives CASSSQVRGIETQYF.

This clonotype has ten or more counts. The chain carries TRBV6-5 and TRBJ2-5; possibly TRBD1 or TRBD2 for D (5 bases each). This CDR3 spans 14 amino acids. The V and J ends lost 0 bases and 7 bases respectively, with 12 bases between them. Germline V lookup: CDR1 MNHEY, CDR2 SVGAGI. For the CDR3, the DNA is TGTGCCAGCAGTTACTCACGGGACCAGGGGACCCAGTACTTC. The encoded protein is CASSYSRDQGTQYF.

This clonotype was observed many times. The DNA of the CDR3 is TGTGCCAGCAACATGGGGACAGGGGGAGGCGAGCAGTACTTC. Its translation: CASNMGTGGGEQYF. The rearrangement uses TRBV12-3 or TRBV12-4 and TRBJ2-7, with 11 positions matching TRBD1. The CDR3 runs 14 residues. Trimming removed 7 bases from V and 6 bases from J; junction bases left unmatched: 8.

This clonotype has ten or more counts. The chain uses TRBV7-2 and TRBJ2-7, with a possible D match to TRBD1 (6 bases). V was shortened by 4 bases and J by 6 bases, with 13 bases between the two germline ends. Germline lookup yields CDR1 SGHTA and CDR2 FQGNSA. CDR3 length: 13 amino acids. The CDR3 loop is CASSYNTGTEQYF. In nucleotides, the CDR3 is TGTGCCAGCAGCTACAATACAGGGACCGAGCAGTACTTC.

There are many counts of this clonotype. The chain is built from TRBV25-1 and TRBJ2-5; 8 positions agree with TRBD2. V lost 9 bases, J lost 5 bases, and 11 bases stayed unmatched. The CDR3 totals 14 residues. CDR1 is MGHDK and CDR2 is SYGVNS in the germline V gene. Here the CDR3 reads CASSGVGRGETQYF. As DNA, the CDR3 is TGTGCCAGTAGCGGGGTGGGTCGGGGGGAGACCCAGTACTTC.

Only a few counts were recorded for this clonotype. This rearrangement joins TRBV19 to TRBJ2-7; TRBD2 matches 9 bases. The CDR3 is 15 amino acids. Germline V lookup: CDR1 LNHDA, CDR2 SQIVND (reference sequence). V trimming: 4 bases; J trimming: 2 bases; junction bases outside the gene matches: 6. CDR3 residues: CASSNVLAGTYEQYF. The CDR3 region has the DNA TGTGCCAGTAGTAATGTACTAGCGGGTACCTACGAGCAGTACTTC.

Written as DNA, the CDR3 is TGTGCCAGCAGGAGGGACAGGGATGTAGAGCCCCAGCATTTT. It specifies CASRRDRDVEPQHF. The genes are TRBV27 and TRBJ1-5, with TRBD1 identical over 9 bases. The CDR3 runs to 14 residues. With V trimmed by 6 bases and J by 8 bases, 8 bases remained unmatched. Germline V CDR1 and CDR2: MNHEY, SMNVEV (reference sequence).

Ten or more counts support this clonotype. V is TRBV19 and J is TRBJ2-7; D might be TRBD1 (6 bases). The CDR3 runs 13 residues. Trimming stripped 5 bases from V and 4 bases from J, with 12 bases between. Germline-derived CDR1 and CDR2 are LNHDA and SQIVND (reference sequence). The CDR3 nucleotides are TGTGCCAGTAGTCCAGGGGTTCGTTACGAGCAGTACTTC. Amino acid sequence: CASSPGVRYEQYF.

This clonotype has a count of ten or more. One end of the junction varies from germline; a read error may be responsible. The chain carries TRBV7-9 and TRBJ2-5, with 8 bases that match TRBD2. Germline-derived CDR1 and CDR2 are SEHNR and FQNEAQ (reference sequence). The CDR3 is 14 amino acids. The CDR3 coding sequence is TGTGCCAGCAGCATAGCGGGGATACAAGAGACCCAGTACTTC. The encoded protein is CASSIAGIQETQYF.

This clonotype was seen many times. The V call is TRBV6-1, the J call TRBJ2-7; unclear D gene. The CDR3 has 12 residues. Looked up from germline, CDR1 is MNHNS and CDR2 is SASEGT. Trimming cost V 8 bases and J 2 bases, with 10 bases left between them. The CDR3 DNA is TGTGCCAGCGGCCATGGCGCCTACGAGCAGTACTTC. Protein sequence: CASGHGAYEQYF.

The chain links TRBV4-1 to TRBJ1-5; D is undetermined. CDR1 and CDR2 from the germline V gene are MGHRA and YSYEKL. V was trimmed by 0 bases and J by 5 bases, leaving 20 bases between them. This CDR3 comprises 18 residues. Here the CDR3 reads CASSQDLPPRSEYQPQHF. The CDR3 nucleotides are TGCGCCAGCAGCCAAGACCTTCCACCCCGTTCCGAATATCAGCCCCAGCATTTT.

The rearrangement joins TRBV18 to TRBJ2-7; 7 bases are a match to TRBD1. There are 16 residues in the CDR3. J was trimmed by 0 bases and V by 1 base; bases with no gene match: 6. Germline CDR1 and CDR2: KGHSH and LQKENI. For the CDR3, the DNA is TGTGCCAGCTCACCACTAGGACAGGAACTCTCCTACGAGCAGTACTTC. It is translated as CASSPLGQELSYEQYF.

This clonotype was observed at least ten times. The V and J genes are TRBV5-1 and TRBJ1-5, with 9 bases identical to TRBD1. V shed 0 bases and J 7 bases; nucleotides not matched to a gene: 2. This CDR3 region has 14 residues. Per germline, CDR1 SGHRS and CDR2 YFSETQ. CDR3 bases: TGCGCCAGCAGCTTGGGGGGACAGGGACAGCCCCAGCATTTT. Translating it yields CASSLGGQGQPQHF.

At least ten counts were recorded for this clonotype. The chain employs TRBV4-2 and TRBJ2-7; a possible D gene is TRBD2 (7 bases). The CDR3 runs 14 residues. The germline V and J ends were trimmed by 1 base and 6 bases, with 13 bases remaining between them. The V gene's germline CDR1 is LGHNA and CDR2 YNFKEQ. The CDR3 coding sequence is TGTGCCAGCAGCCAAGGAGGGAGGGGGGCCGAGCAGTACTTC. Amino acid sequence: CASSQGGRGAEQYF.

The chain joins TRBV28 to TRBJ2-7, with D hard to call. The V gene lost 6 bases and the J gene lost 13 bases, with 19 bases spanning the gap. There are 12 residues in the CDR3. In germline, CDR1 is MDHEN, CDR2 SYDVKM. CDR3 in DNA: TGTGCCAGCAGCACGTCTCGGTCTCAACATTACTTC. Translated: CASSTSRSQHYF. Together with reference TRBV28 and TRBJ2-7, the CDR3 gives the full variable domain: DVKVTQSSRYLVKRTGEKVFLECVQDMDHENMFWYRQDPGLGLRLIYFSYDVKMKEKGDIPEGYSVSREKKERFSLILESASTNQTSMYLCASSTSRSQHYFGPGTRLTVT.

This clonotype was recorded a few times. The chain's CDR3 is CASSDMGQAETQYF. The CDR3, as DNA: TGTGCCAGCAGCGACATGGGACAAGCGGAGACCCAGTACTTC. The J gene is TRBJ2-5, the V gene TRBV6-1; the D gene is possibly TRBD1 (6 bases). The CDR3 extends over 14 amino acids. Trimming cost V 6 bases and J 5 bases, with 16 bases left between them. Germline CDR1 MNHNS, CDR2 SASEGT.

This clonotype occurred many times. The rearrangement links TRBV7-9 to TRBJ2-7; tentative D call: TRBD2 (5 bases). Trimming shortened V by 1 base and J by 5 bases, and 9 bases separated the two germline ends. This CDR3 has 13 amino acids. Germline assignment: CDR1 SEHNR and CDR2 FQNEAQ (reference sequence). As DNA, the CDR3 is TGTGCCAGCAGCTTAGTGGGTAGCGACGAGCAGTACTTC. Residues: CASSLVGSDEQYF.

The CDR3 DNA reads TGTGCCAGCAGTTATTTGTGGGCGACAGGTACCACTCCCCAGCATTTT. Translated, it gives CASSYLWATGTTPQHF. This chain joins TRBV6-2 or TRBV6-3 and TRBJ1-5, with D perhaps TRBD1 (6 bases). Germline V lookup: CDR1 MNHEY, CDR2 SVGEGT. The V and J ends lost 3 bases and 10 bases respectively, with 22 bases between them. The CDR3 is made up of 16 amino acids.